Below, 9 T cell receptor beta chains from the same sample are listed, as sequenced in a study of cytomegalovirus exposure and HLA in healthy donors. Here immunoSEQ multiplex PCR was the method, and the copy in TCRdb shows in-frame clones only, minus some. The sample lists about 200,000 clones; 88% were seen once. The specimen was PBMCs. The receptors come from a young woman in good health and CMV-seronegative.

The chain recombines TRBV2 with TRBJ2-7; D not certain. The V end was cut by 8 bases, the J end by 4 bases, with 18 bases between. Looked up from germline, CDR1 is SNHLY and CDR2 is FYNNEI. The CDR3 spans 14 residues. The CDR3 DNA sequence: TGTGCCAGCGTCGCTATTTTAGAGGCATACGAGCAGTACTTC. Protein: CASVAILEAYEQYF.

CDR3 amino acids: CASSLDPSGSSYEQYF. CDR3 DNA sequence: TGTGCCAGCAGCTTAGATCCTAGCGGGAGCTCCTACGAGCAGTACTTC. The J gene is TRBJ2-7, the V gene TRBV7-9; 10 nucleotides line up with TRBD2. V shed 1 base, J shed 0 bases, and the junction held 3 bases outside the gene matches. CDR1 is SEHNR and CDR2 is FQNEAQ in the germline V gene (reference sequence). CDR3 length: 16 residues.

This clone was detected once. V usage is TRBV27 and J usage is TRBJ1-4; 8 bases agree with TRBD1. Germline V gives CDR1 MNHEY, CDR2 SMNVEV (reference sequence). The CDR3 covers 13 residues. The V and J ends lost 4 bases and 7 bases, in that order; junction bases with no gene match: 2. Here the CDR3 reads CASSSGGSEKLFF. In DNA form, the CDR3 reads TGTGCCAGCAGTTCAGGGGGCTCTGAAAAACTGTTTTTT.

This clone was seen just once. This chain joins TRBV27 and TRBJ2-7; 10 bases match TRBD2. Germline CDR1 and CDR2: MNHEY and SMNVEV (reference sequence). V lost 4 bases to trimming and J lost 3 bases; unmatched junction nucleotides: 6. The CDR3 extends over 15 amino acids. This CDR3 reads CASSYSGRKNYEQYF. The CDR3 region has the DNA TGTGCCAGCAGTTATAGCGGGAGGAAGAACTACGAGCAGTACTTC.

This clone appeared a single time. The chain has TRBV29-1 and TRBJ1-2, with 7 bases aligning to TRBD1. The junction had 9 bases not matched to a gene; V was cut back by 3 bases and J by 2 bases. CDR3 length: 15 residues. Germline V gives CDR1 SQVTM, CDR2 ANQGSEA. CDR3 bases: TGCAGCGTTGAGTCCGAGACAGGGAACAACTATGGCTACACCTTC. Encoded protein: CSVESETGNNYGYTF.

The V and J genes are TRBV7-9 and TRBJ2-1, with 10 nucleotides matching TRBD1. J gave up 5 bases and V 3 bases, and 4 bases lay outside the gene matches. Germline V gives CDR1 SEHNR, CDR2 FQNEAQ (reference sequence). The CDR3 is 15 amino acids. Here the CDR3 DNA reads TGTGCCAGCAGCTTCCGGGACAGGGGCGACAATGAGCAGTTCTTC. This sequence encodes CASSFRDRGDNEQFF.

The CDR3 sequence is CASSKVIPGYPPGELFF. The CDR3 DNA is TGTGCCAGCAGCAAAGTGATCCCGGGATACCCCCCCGGGGAGCTGTTTTTT. The chain links TRBV21-1 to TRBJ2-2; the D call TRBD2 from the table was never checked on the DNA. TRBV21-1 is deemed a pseudogene. The CDR3 has 17 residues.

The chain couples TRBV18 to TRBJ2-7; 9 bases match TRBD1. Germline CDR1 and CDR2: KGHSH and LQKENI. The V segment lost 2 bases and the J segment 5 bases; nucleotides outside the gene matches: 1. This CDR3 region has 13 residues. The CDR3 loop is CASSPGQGNEQYF. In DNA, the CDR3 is TGTGCCAGCTCACCAGGACAGGGGAACGAGCAGTACTTC.

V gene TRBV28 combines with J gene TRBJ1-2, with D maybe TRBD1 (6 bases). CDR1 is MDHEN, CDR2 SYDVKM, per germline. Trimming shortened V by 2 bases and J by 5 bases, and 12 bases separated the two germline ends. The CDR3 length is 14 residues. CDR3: CASSLGETGYGYTF. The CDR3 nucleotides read TGTGCCAGCAGTTTAGGGGAGACAGGATATGGCTACACCTTC.